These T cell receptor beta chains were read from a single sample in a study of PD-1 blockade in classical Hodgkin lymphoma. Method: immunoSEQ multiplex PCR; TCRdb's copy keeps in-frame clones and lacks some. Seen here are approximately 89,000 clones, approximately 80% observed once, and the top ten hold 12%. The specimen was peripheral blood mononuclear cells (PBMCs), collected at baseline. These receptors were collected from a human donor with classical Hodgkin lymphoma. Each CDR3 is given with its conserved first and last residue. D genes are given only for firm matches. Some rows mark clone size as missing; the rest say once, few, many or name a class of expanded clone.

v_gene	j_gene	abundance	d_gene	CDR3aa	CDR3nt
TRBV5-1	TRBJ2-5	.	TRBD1	CASSLQGYQETQYF	TGCGCCAGCAGCTTACAGGGGTACCAAGAGACCCAGTACTTC
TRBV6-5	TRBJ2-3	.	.	CASSSLVRDTQYF	TGTGCCAGCAGTTCTCTCGTTCGGGATACGCAGTATTTT
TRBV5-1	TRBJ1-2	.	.	CASSLGDRRYGYTF	TGCGCCAGCAGCTTGGGCGACAGACGCTATGGCTACACCTTC
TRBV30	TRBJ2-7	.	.	CAWANGYEQYF	TGTGCCTGGGCGAACGGGTACGAGCAGTACTTC
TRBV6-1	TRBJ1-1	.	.	CASRDRQNTEAFF	TGTGCCAGCAGGGATCGACAGAACACTGAAGCTTTCTTT
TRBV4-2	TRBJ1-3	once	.	CASSQSGQGLWNTIYF	TGTGCCAGCAGCCAGAGCGGGCAGGGCCTATGGAACACCATATATTTT
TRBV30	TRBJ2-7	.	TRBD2	CAWSAVAGGSEQYF	TGTGCCTGGAGTGCGGTAGCGGGAGGATCCGAGCAGTACTTC
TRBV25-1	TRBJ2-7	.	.	CASLGRGRHEQYF	TGTGCCAGCTTGGGACGGGGGAGACACGAGCAGTACTTC
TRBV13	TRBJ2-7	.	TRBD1	CASSLDRGYEQYF	TGTGCCAGCAGCCTGGACAGGGGATACGAGCAGTACTTC
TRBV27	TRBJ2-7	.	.	CASSLGHEQYF	TGTGCCAGCAGTTTAGGCCACGAGCAGTACTTC
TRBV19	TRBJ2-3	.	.	CASSLLGGVGIDTQYF	TGTGCCAGTAGCCTCCTAGGAGGCGTCGGGATAGATACGCAGTATTTT
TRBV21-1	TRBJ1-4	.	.	CASSKLILPGLGEKLFF	TGTGCCAGCAGCAAATTGATCCTCCCGGGCCTGGGGGAAAAACTGTTTTTT
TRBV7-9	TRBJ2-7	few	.	CASSLQGGEQYF	TGTGCCAGCAGCCTCCAGGGAGGCGAGCAGTACTTC
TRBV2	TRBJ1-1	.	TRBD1	CASRETGLEAFF	TGTGCCAGCAGGGAGACAGGGCTTGAAGCTTTCTTT
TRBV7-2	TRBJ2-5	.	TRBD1	CASRDREETQYF	TGTGCCAGCAGGGACAGGGAAGAGACCCAGTACTTC
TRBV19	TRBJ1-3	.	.	CASRNPTGNTIYF	TGTGCCAGTAGAAACCCCACTGGAAACACCATATATTTT
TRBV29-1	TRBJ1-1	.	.	CSVFGNTEAFF	TGCAGCGTATTTGGGAACACTGAAGCTTTCTTT
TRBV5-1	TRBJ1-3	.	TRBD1	CASSAGQGAYTIYF	TGCGCCAGCAGCGCCGGACAGGGGGCCTACACCATATATTTT
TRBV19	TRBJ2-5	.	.	CASSISVSFGTQYF	TGTGCCAGTAGTATTTCGGTCTCTTTTGGGACCCAGTACTTC
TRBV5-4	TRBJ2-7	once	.	CASSLPAGDEQYF	TGTGCCAGCAGCTTGCCTGCCGGGGACGAGCAGTACTTC
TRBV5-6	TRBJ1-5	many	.	CASSFRYSNQPQHF	TGTGCCAGCAGCTTCCGTTATAGCAATCAGCCCCAGCATTTT
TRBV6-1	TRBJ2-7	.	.	CASSEGGASTYEQYF	TGTGCCAGCAGTGAAGGAGGGGCCTCTACGTACGAGCAGTACTTC
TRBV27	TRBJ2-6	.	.	CASSLGEGPSGANVLTF	TGTGCCAGCAGTTTAGGCGAGGGGCCCTCTGGGGCCAACGTCCTGACTTTC
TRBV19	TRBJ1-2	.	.	CASSVYRTRINYGYTF	TGTGCCAGTAGTGTGTACAGAACCAGAATTAACTATGGCTACACCTTC
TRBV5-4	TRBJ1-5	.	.	CASSPGLEQPQHF	TGTGCCAGCTCTCCGGGGCTGGAGCAGCCCCAGCATTTT
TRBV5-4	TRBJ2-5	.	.	CASGRAGPETQYF	TGTGCCAGCGGTCGTGCGGGCCCAGAGACCCAGTACTTC
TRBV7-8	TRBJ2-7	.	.	CASSLSPYEQYF	TGTGCCAGCAGCTTGTCCCCCTACGAGCAGTACTTC
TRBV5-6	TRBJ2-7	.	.	CASSLIDREGGEQYF	TGTGCCAGCAGCTTGATCGACAGGGAGGGTGGCGAGCAGTACTTC
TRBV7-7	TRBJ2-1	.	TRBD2	CASSPSLAAALNEQFF	TGTGCCAGCAGCCCGTCACTAGCGGCCGCCCTCAATGAGCAGTTCTTC
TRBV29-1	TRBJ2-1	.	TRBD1	CSGGQGAPFNEQFF	TGCAGCGGAGGTCAGGGGGCTCCTTTCAATGAGCAGTTCTTC
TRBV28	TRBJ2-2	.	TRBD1	CASRSGQVNTGELFF	TGTGCCAGCAGGTCTGGACAGGTGAACACCGGGGAGCTGTTTTTT
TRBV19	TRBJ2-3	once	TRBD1	CASADRVGISTDTQYF	TGTGCCAGTGCGGACAGGGTGGGAATAAGCACAGATACGCAGTATTTT
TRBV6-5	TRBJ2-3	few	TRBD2	CASSSTLAGVSDTQYF	TGTGCCAGCAGTTCGACTCTAGCGGGAGTCTCAGATACGCAGTATTTT
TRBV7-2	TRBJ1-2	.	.	CASSLVRDGYTF	TGTGCCAGCAGCTTAGTACGGGATGGCTACACCTTC
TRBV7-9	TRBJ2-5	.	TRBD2	CASSFTSGQGEETQYF	TGTGCCAGCAGCTTCACTAGCGGCCAAGGGGAAGAGACCCAGTACTTC
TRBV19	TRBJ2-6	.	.	CATRARFGSGANVLTF	TGTGCCACCCGGGCCCGTTTCGGGTCTGGGGCCAACGTCCTGACTTTC
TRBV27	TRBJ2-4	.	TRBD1	CASSPLGAGGVAAWYF	TGTGCCAGCAGTCCCCTCGGGGCAGGGGGCGTTGCTGCGTGGTACTTC
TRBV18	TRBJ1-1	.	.	CASSPPSGRGTEAFF	TGTGCCAGCTCACCACCGTCAGGGCGGGGTACTGAAGCTTTCTTT
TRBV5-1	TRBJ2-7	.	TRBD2	CASSLTSGLPRYEQYF	TGCGCCAGCAGCTTGACTAGCGGGCTCCCCCGGTACGAGCAGTACTTC
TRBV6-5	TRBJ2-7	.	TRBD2	CASRRGLAEYEQYF	TGTGCCAGCCGCCGGGGACTAGCGGAATACGAGCAGTACTTC